The TCR beta chain described here comes from a study of shared clonotypes between healthy human individuals. The overall study: Each donor's CD8 memory used one plate, CD8 naive two, each CD4 subset three.

Assay used: immunoSEQ multiplex PCR; TCRdb lists only in-frame clones, some missing. The repertoire holds about 2.4 million clones, with under 95% as singletons. The germline gives CDR1 SNHLY, CDR2 FYNNEI. Trimming shortened V by 6 bases and J by 1 base, and 11 bases separated the two germline ends. CDR3 length: 14 amino acids. Details on this clone: In the same sample, other DNA sequences code for this CDR3.

The genes are TRBV2 and TRBJ2-3, with D uncertain. The TCR was taken from a man between 18 and 35 years old in good health. Some clones in this sample may be carry-over from other donors' samples. Sequencing used naive CD4+ T cells from PBMCs. Stated subset: CD45RA+ positively selected. The CDR3 region is CASSASSGTDTQYF. The CDR3 DNA follows: TGTGCCAGCAGCGCCTCCAGCGGCACAGATACGCAGTATTTT. Drawing the rest from reference TRBV2 and TRBJ2-3, the complete variable domain is EPEVTQTPSHQVTQMGQEVILRCVPISNHLYFYWYRQILGQKVEFLVSFYNNEISEKSEIFDDQFSVERPDGSNFTLKIRSTKLEDSAMYFCASSASSGTDTQYFGPGTRLTVL.